One sample yielded the 20 T cell receptor beta chains listed below, sequenced in a study of shared clonotypes between healthy human individuals. The assay was immunoSEQ multiplex PCR, and TCRdb's table has in-frame clones only and misses some. This table has around 2.5 million clones, roughly 93% appearing once. The material sequenced was naive CD4+ T cells from PBMCs. Subset here: CD45RA+ positively selected. These receptors all come from a young man in good health. Some clones in this sample may be carry-over from other donors' samples.

CDR3 nucleotides: TGTGCCAGCAGCTACATACAGGGGATAGGCACAGATACGCAGTATTTT. Translation gives CASSYIQGIGTDTQYF. The V call is TRBV7-2, the J call TRBJ2-3, with 7 bases aligning to TRBD1. The germline V gene encodes CDR1 SGHTA and CDR2 FQGNSA. Unmatched junction bases numbered 8, after V lost 4 bases and J lost 1 base. This CDR3 region has 16 residues.

This clone appeared a few times. The chain uses TRBV18 and TRBJ2-7; the D gene could be TRBD1 or TRBD2 (5 bases each). From germline, CDR1 is KGHSH and CDR2 LQKENI. The CDR3 consists of 14 residues. V was cut by 0 bases and J by 2 bases, with 8 bases left in between. CDR3 sequence reads: CASSPPVGAYEQYF. As DNA, the CDR3 is TGTGCCAGCTCACCACCTGTGGGGGCCTACGAGCAGTACTTC.

This sequence joins TRBV30 and TRBJ1-1; D gene ambiguous. The germline V and J ends were trimmed by 1 base and 6 bases, with 18 bases remaining between them. This CDR3 comprises 15 residues. From germline, CDR1 is GTSNPN and CDR2 SVGIG (reference sequence). Here the CDR3 DNA reads TGTGCCTGGAGTGAAGGGATTGGGCCACTGGCTGAAGCTTTCTTT. Its translation is CAWSEGIGPLAEAFF.

V gene TRBV5-1 combines with J gene TRBJ2-5, with 12 bases identical to TRBD1. Germline CDR1 and CDR2: SGHRS and YFSETQ. Unmatched junction bases numbered 5, after V lost 0 bases and J lost 5 bases. The CDR3 sequence is 16 residues long. The CDR3 coding sequence is TGCGCCAGCAGCTTGGAAGGGACAGGGGGCGGGGAGACCCAGTACTTC. Amino acid sequence: CASSLEGTGGGETQYF.

With regard to this clone: Other DNA sequences of this sample code for an identical CDR3. The chain couples TRBV5-1 to TRBJ1-2; maybe TRBD1 (5 bases). The CDR3 is made up of 12 amino acids. V gave up 4 bases and J gave up 4 bases, with 8 bases separating them. The germline V gene has CDR1 SGHRS and CDR2 YFSETQ. CDR3 sequence: CASSTGTYGYTF. As DNA, the CDR3 is TGCGCCAGCAGCACTGGGACCTATGGCTACACCTTC. The full variable domain, in which reference TRBV5-1 and TRBJ1-2 provide the parts outside the CDR3, is KAGVTQTPRYLIKTRGQQVTLSCSPISGHRSVSWYQQTPGQGLQFLFEYFSETQRNKGNFPGRFSGRQFSNSRSEMNVSTLELGDSALYLCASSTGTYGYTFGSGTRLTVV.

The V and J genes are TRBV7-2 and TRBJ1-5; D is undetermined. This CDR3 spans 16 amino acids. V lost 2 bases to trimming and J lost 1 base, with 12 bases between them. CDR1 is SGHTA, CDR2 FQGNSA, per germline. CDR3 nucleotides: TGTGCCAGCAGCTTAATATGGACCGGCAGCAATCAGCCCCAGCATTTT. Translated, it gives CASSLIWTGSNQPQHF.

This clone was picked up one time. The rearrangement links TRBV9 to TRBJ2-7; tentatively, D is TRBD2 (5 bases). The CDR3 is 14 residues long. The V and J ends lost 4 bases and 6 bases respectively, with 17 bases between them. Germline V gene sequence: CDR1 SGDLS, CDR2 YYNGEE. CDR3 sequence: CASSRATGRAEQYF. In nucleotides, the CDR3 is TGTGCCAGCAGCAGAGCCACCGGGCGGGCCGAGCAGTACTTC.

This chain uses TRBV7-9 with TRBJ1-2, with D perhaps TRBD1 (6 bases). Germline values: CDR1 SEHNR, CDR2 FQNEAQ (reference sequence). Trimming shortened V by 5 bases and J by 4 bases, and 20 bases separated the two germline ends. The CDR3 covers 16 residues. The CDR3 DNA follows: TGTGCCAGCAGCCCGACAGGAAGGGGTCGGGGCTATGGCTACACCTTC. As protein: CASSPTGRGRGYGYTF.

This rearrangement joins TRBV11-3 to TRBJ1-1, with D unresolved. With 5 bases removed from V and 5 bases from J, the gap between germline ends came to 12 bases. The germline CDR1 and CDR2 sequences are SGHNT and YENEEA. This CDR3 has 13 residues. CDR3 DNA: TGTGCCAGCAGCGCCGGACCGGGAACTGAAGCTTTCTTT. The encoded protein is CASSAGPGTEAFF.

This chain joins TRBV30 and TRBJ2-7; D not certain. V shed 1 base and J shed 4 bases, with 11 bases lying between them. The CDR3 extends over 13 amino acids. From germline, CDR1 is GTSNPN and CDR2 SVGIG (reference sequence). The CDR3 bases are TGTGCCTGGAGTGGGCTAGTGTCGTACGAGCAGTACTTC. Its protein is CAWSGLVSYEQYF.

About this clone: The same CDR3 can be traced to other DNA sequences in this sample. This chain uses TRBV18 with TRBJ1-5, with a weak D call TRBD1 (6 bases). Per the germline V gene, CDR1 is KGHSH and CDR2 is LQKENI. The CDR3 is 14 residues long. V was pared by 5 bases and J by 3 bases, with 11 bases between. The CDR3 spells CASSSTGYNQPQHF. For the CDR3, the DNA is TGTGCCAGCTCATCTACAGGGTACAATCAGCCCCAGCATTTT.

The chain couples TRBV7-9 to TRBJ1-4, with TRBD1 matching over 8 bases. V shed 6 bases and J 5 bases; nucleotides not matched to a gene: 11. The length of the CDR3 is 16 residues. Germline V gene data show CDR1 as SEHNR and CDR2 as FQNEAQ (reference sequence). The CDR3 is CASRREQGARNEKLFF. The CDR3, as DNA: TGTGCCAGCAGACGAGAGCAGGGGGCGCGAAATGAAAAACTGTTTTTT.

The J gene is TRBJ1-4, the V gene TRBV4-1, with D maybe TRBD1 (6 bases). The CDR3 spans 15 residues. The germline V and J ends were trimmed by 4 bases and 5 bases, with 14 bases remaining between them. CDR1 and CDR2 from the germline V gene are MGHRA and YSYEKL. The CDR3 is CASSLLRGGNEKLFF. In DNA form, the CDR3 reads TGCGCCAGCAGCCTATTAAGGGGGGGGAATGAAAAACTGTTTTTT.

A remark on this clone: Other DNA variants within this sample encode the same CDR3. V gene TRBV28 combines with J gene TRBJ1-1, with 7 bases fitting TRBD1. J was trimmed by 1 base and V by 4 bases; bases with no gene match: 3. The germline CDR1 and CDR2 sequences are MDHEN and SYDVKM. This CDR3 comprises 14 residues. CDR3 region: CASSSGQPNTEAFF. In DNA form, the CDR3 reads TGTGCCAGCAGTTCGGGACAGCCGAACACTGAAGCTTTCTTT.

The chain couples TRBV9 to TRBJ2-5, with 8 bases that match TRBD2. With V trimmed by 0 bases and J by 5 bases, 9 bases remained unmatched. The CDR3 totals 16 residues. Germline values: CDR1 SGDLS, CDR2 YYNGEE. Here the CDR3 DNA reads TGTGCCAGCAGCGTAGGTAGCGGGGCCGCGCAGGAGACCCAGTACTTC. Translation: CASSVGSGAAQETQYF.

V gene TRBV10-3 combines with J gene TRBJ1-1, with D unclear. V lost 6 bases and J lost 2, with 4 bases in between. Germline CDR1 and CDR2: ENHRY and SYGVKD. The CDR3 extends over 11 amino acids. The DNA of the CDR3 is TGTGCCATCAGGGAAAACACTGAAGCTTTCTTT. As protein: CAIRENTEAFF.

This clone appeared once. The chain combines TRBV11-2 with TRBJ2-1; 9 bases agree with TRBD2. Trimming cost V 5 bases and J 0 bases; bases outside gene matches: 8. The CDR3 consists of 17 residues. CDR1 is SGHAT, CDR2 FQNNGV, per germline. This chain's CDR3 is CASSTRLAVSSYNEQFF. Written as DNA, the CDR3 is TGTGCCAGCAGCACGAGACTAGCGGTGAGCTCCTACAATGAGCAGTTCTTC. Looking up the rest from reference TRBV11-2 and TRBJ2-1 gives the full variable domain: EAGVAQSPRYKIIEKRQSVAFWCNPISGHATLYWYQQILGQGPKLLIQFQNNGVVDDSQLPKDRFSAERLKGVDSTLKIQPAKLEDSAVYLCASSTRLAVSSYNEQFFGPGTRLTVL.

The chain has TRBV6-5 and TRBJ1-1, with a weak D call TRBD1 (6 bases). The CDR3 extends over 15 amino acids. V shed 8 bases and J shed 4 bases, with 20 bases lying between them. Per the germline V gene, CDR1 is MNHEY and CDR2 is SVGAGI. DNA of the CDR3: TGTGCCAGCGGTTCACAGGGTTTGGGGAGCACTGAAGCTTTCTTT. Protein: CASGSQGLGSTEAFF.

The chain couples TRBV5-1 to TRBJ2-1, with TRBD2 identical over 9 bases. In germline, CDR1 is SGHRS, CDR2 YFSETQ. V lost 4 bases to trimming and J lost 7 bases; unmatched junction nucleotides: 15. CDR3 length: 17 residues. CDR3 DNA: TGCGCCAGCAGCCGGAGGACTAGCGTCCCTACAGAAAATGAGCAGTTCTTC. This encodes CASSRRTSVPTENEQFF.

This rearrangement joins TRBV5-1 to TRBJ2-7, with D possibly being TRBD1 (6 bases). V was trimmed by 2 bases and J by 7 bases, leaving 16 bases between them. The V gene's germline CDR1 is SGHRS and CDR2 YFSETQ. The CDR3 is 14 residues long. CDR3 residues: CASSFQGPPSEQYF. The CDR3 DNA reads as TGCGCCAGCAGCTTTCAGGGGCCTCCGTCGGAGCAGTACTTC.